This T cell receptor (beta chain) was identified in a study of blood T cell repertoires in COVID-19 (dated by TCRdb to 2020 to 2021). Regarding the study in general: Collaborator samples came from the United States, Italy and Spain and covered acute and convalescent phases of COVID-19. The material from the prospective study consisted of cDNA or gDNA derived from T cells, B-cell-depleted T cells, or PBMCs. Subjects who had been exposed to COVID-19, were actively infected with it, or had recovered from it provided the deeply sampled blood TCRbeta repertoires that made up the dataset. The repertoires were made available in a free public database intended to serve as a resource for research on the immune response to SARS-CoV-2. Samples came from the ongoing ImmuneRACE study (first 160 participants) plus 1,254 subjects from 6 global collaborators. A de-identified subject ID, COVID-19 status, age in years and sex were almost always included in the sample metadata. Where HLA class I and class II types were available, the types were taken from metadata supplied by the sample provider, not from assay-based typing.

Participants in the prospective study were enrolled through a virtual design, were aged 18 to 89 years, and lived in roughly 24 United States geographic areas. To assign participants to cohorts, the prospective study relied on clinical history that participants themselves reported in a screening survey and a study questionnaire. Recovered participants in ImmuneRACE Cohort 3 were defined as having two consecutive negative NP/OP PCR tests, clearance from a healthcare professional, or resolution of symptoms. In the prospective study, mobile phlebotomists collected whole blood, serum and a nasopharyngeal or oropharyngeal swab from each participant. Over a roughly two-month period, participants in the prospective study had the option of providing additional blood draws and questionnaires. Before DNA extraction, blood samples from the prospective study were shipped at room temperature or frozen. TCRbeta CDR3 regions were amplified from genomic DNA using the immunoSEQ Assay, a bias-controlled multiplex PCR. The study's processing was this. Nucleated cell counts per sample were estimated from amplification of reference gene primers within the assay. Sequence reads were collapsed and filtered to measure the absolute abundance of every unique TCRbeta CDR3 rearrangement. Productive Simpson clonality was computed per sample as the square root of Simpson's diversity index over productive rearrangements. Entries here come from immuneACCESS through TCRdb and include only in-frame sequences with V and J called. Some clones fail to appear in such tables; in the studies checked, an unresolved V gene covers under half of the shortfall, and the cause of the remainder is unknown. That table supplies the V and J calls and clone size; D and trimming were determined from the DNA. For this sample there are under 450,000 clones; under 85% appear just once. The top ten clones comprise 5.1% of the sample.

CDR1 MGHRA and CDR2 YSYEKL are derived from the germline V gene. The junction carries 12 bases between V and J, which are trimmed by 4 bases and 2 bases respectively. The CDR3 goes from the cysteine to the phenylalanine over 15 residues. The read is trimmed to its CDR3 DNA, 45 bases read in frame from base 1. Results and caveats for the whole study, not just this receptor: The amount of clinical and demographic metadata varied by source and participant and was provided uncurated.

A note on this clone: The specificity of this receptor is unknown. No qualities accompany the bases; no much larger clone lies one base away.

This TCR came from a woman between 45 and 60 years old who had recovered from COVID-19. The material sequenced was PBMCs or T cells enriched from blood (not recorded which). Recombination joined TRBV4-1 with TRBJ2-1; possibly the D gene is TRBD2, per 6 matching bases. At the DNA level, the sequence is TGCGCCAGCAGCCGTGGGGACTCGGCCTACAATGAGCAGTTCTTC. This sequence encodes CASSRGDSAYNEQFF.